The rows below give T cell receptor beta chains drawn from one sample of a study of cytotoxic CD8 clonotypes in ibrutinib-treated CLL. The protocol was immunoSEQ multiplex PCR, while the TCRdb copy is restricted to in-frame clones and leaves out a portion. The sample lists around 330,000 clones; over 55% were seen once. Source: PBMCs, taken after 36 months of ibrutinib treatment. The receptors come from a human donor with chronic lymphocytic leukemia. CDR3s include the opening cysteine and the closing phenylalanine or tryptophan. Each record gives: V gene, clone size, J gene, D gene, CDR3 DNA, CDR3 protein. D genes are given only for firm matches. Only part of the rows carry a size: once, few, many, or a class if the clone is expanded.

TRBV7-2	NA	TRBJ2-1	NA	TGTGCCAGCAGCCGCACTAGAGGGGTTGGGAATGAGCAGTTCTTC	CASSRTRGVGNEQFF
TRBV27	few	TRBJ2-1	TRBD2	TGTGCCAGCAGTCCAGGGCGGGGGGGCTATGATGAGCAGTTCTTC	CASSPGRGGYDEQFF
TRBV4-1	NA	TRBJ2-7	NA	TGCGCCAGCAGCCAAGAAGCGGACTCCTCCTACGAGCAGTACTTC	CASSQEADSSYEQYF
TRBV5-1	NA	TRBJ1-1	TRBD1	TGCGCCAGCAGCTTAGACAGGGTGAGCACTGAAGCTTTCTTT	CASSLDRVSTEAFF
TRBV11-2	NA	TRBJ2-7	NA	TGTGCCAGCAGCGGTCTGAGACAGATATACGAGCAGTACTTC	CASSGLRQIYEQYF
TRBV6-5	few	TRBJ2-7	NA	TGTGCCAGCAGCCGACTAGTTGGGGGATACGAGCAGTACTTC	CASSRLVGGYEQYF
TRBV10-3	NA	TRBJ2-7	TRBD2	TGTGCCATCAGTGAGCTAGCGGGAATTTCCTACGAGCAGTACTTC	CAISELAGISYEQYF
TRBV11-2	NA	TRBJ2-5	TRBD1	TGTGCCAGCAGCTTGGGACAGGGGAAAGAGACCCAGTACTTC	CASSLGQGKETQYF
TRBV4-1	NA	TRBJ2-7	NA	TGCGCCAGCAGCCAAGGAGAACTACCGCCGCGGGACGAGCAGTACTTC	CASSQGELPPRDEQYF
TRBV29-1	few	TRBJ1-2	NA	TGCAGCGTTAAGTCCATAGGCTATGGCTACACCTTC	CSVKSIGYGYTF
TRBV29-1	NA	TRBJ2-2	TRBD1	TGCAGCGTTGAACAGGGGGCCGGGGAGCTGTTTTTT	CSVEQGAGELFF
TRBV11-2	few	TRBJ1-5	TRBD1	TGTGCCAGCAGCCTGGACAGGGATCAGCCCCAGCATTTT	CASSLDRDQPQHF
TRBV4-1	few	TRBJ1-2	NA	TGCGCCAGCAGCTATCCTACAGGCTTTGGTGGCTACACCTTC	CASSYPTGFGGYTF
TRBV6-5	few	TRBJ2-1	TRBD2	TGTGCCAGCAGTACCCCGGGACTAGCGGGCAATGAGCAGTTCTTC	CASSTPGLAGNEQFF
TRBV6-5	NA	TRBJ1-2	NA	TGTGCCAGCAGTTACTCTACAGCCATTAACTATGGCTACACCTTC	CASSYSTAINYGYTF
TRBV19	NA	TRBJ2-7	NA	TGTGCCAGTAGTATAGGAGGCGCGGGCGCTTACGAGCAGTACTTC	CASSIGGAGAYEQYF
TRBV14	few	TRBJ2-2	NA	TGTGCCAGCAGCCGCATTGGACACCTCACACCCGGGGAGCTGTTTTTT	CASSRIGHLTPGELFF
TRBV28	NA	TRBJ1-1	NA	TGTGCCAGCAATCAATCAGGGAAGGGGCGGAACACTGAAGCTTTCTTT	CASNQSGKGRNTEAFF
TRBV5-1	NA	TRBJ1-1	NA	TGCGCCAGCAGCTTATGGGAGGATGGGAACACTGAAGCTTTCTTT	CASSLWEDGNTEAFF
TRBV19	few	TRBJ1-2	NA	TGTGCCAGTAGTATAGCCAGGGGCTATGGCTACACCTTC	CASSIARGYGYTF
TRBV7-6	NA	TRBJ2-7	TRBD2	TGTGCCAGCAGCAACCGGGACTACAACTACGAGCAGTACTTC	CASSNRDYNYEQYF
TRBV19	NA	TRBJ2-1	NA	TGTGCCAGTAGTGGCAGTTTCAATGAGCAGTTCTTC	CASSGSFNEQFF
TRBV6-6	NA	TRBJ2-7	NA	TGTGCCAGCAGTGGGGACTCCGCCTACGAGCAGTACTTC	CASSGDSAYEQYF
TRBV21-1	once	TRBJ2-7	NA	TGTGCCAGCAGCAAAGGCCCCCCGGGACGATACTACGAGCAGTACTTC	CASSKGPPGRYYEQYF
TRBV6-1	once	TRBJ1-2	NA	TGTGCCAGCAGTGAAGCGCTAGTATTATATGGCTACACCTTC	CASSEALVLYGYTF
TRBV9	NA	TRBJ2-2	NA	TGTGCCAGCAGCGAGGGGGGAGTTGGCACCGGGGAGCTGTTTTTT	CASSEGGVGTGELFF
TRBV7-2	NA	TRBJ2-5	NA	TGTGCCAGCAGCACGTACCGGGACTTGGACTTC	CASSTYRDLDF
TRBV28	NA	TRBJ2-3	TRBD2	TGTGCCAGCAGTTTAACTGGACTAGCGGGAATGTTTGATACGCAGTATTTT	CASSLTGLAGMFDTQYF
TRBV5-1	NA	TRBJ1-3	NA	TGCGCCAGCAGCTTAGGGGCTAGCTCTGGAAACACCATATATTTT	CASSLGASSGNTIYF
TRBV5-1	NA	TRBJ2-7	NA	TGCGCCAGCAGCTTGGCACGCGGGCCCCTCGAGCAGTACTTC	CASSLARGPLEQYF
TRBV9	once	TRBJ2-3	TRBD1	TGTGCCAGCAGGAAGACGGGGACAGGGCCAGATACGCAGTATTTT	CASRKTGTGPDTQYF
TRBV7-9	NA	TRBJ1-1	NA	TGTGCCAGCAGCTCTACAGGGTTGGTTAATTCTGAAGCTTTCTTT	CASSSTGLVNSEAFF
TRBV5-4	NA	TRBJ1-1	TRBD1	TGTGCCAGCAGCTTGGATGGGACAGCTAACACTGAAGCTTTCTTT	CASSLDGTANTEAFF
TRBV5-1	NA	TRBJ2-7	TRBD2	TGCGCCAGCACCTTCACCGGGACTAGCGGGATGCAGCAGTACTTC	CASTFTGTSGMQQYF
TRBV2	once	TRBJ2-7	NA	TGTGCCAGCAGTGAGGTCCGGCAATCCTACGAGCAGTACTTC	CASSEVRQSYEQYF
TRBV29-1	NA	TRBJ2-1	TRBD2	TGCAGCGTTGCACCTCGACTAGCATATAGCGAGTTCTTC	CSVAPRLAYSEFF
TRBV18	NA	TRBJ2-5	NA	TGTGCCAGCTCACCGCCACAGGGTGGAGGAGAGACCCAGTACTTC	CASSPPQGGGETQYF
TRBV7-2	NA	TRBJ2-7	NA	TGTGCCAGCAGCTATTGGTCACACGAGCAGTACTTC	CASSYWSHEQYF
TRBV4-1	NA	TRBJ2-7	TRBD1	TGCGCCAGCAGCCAAGTGGGGACAGGGCAATACGAGCAGTACTTC	CASSQVGTGQYEQYF
TRBV29-1	NA	TRBJ1-3	TRBD1	TGCAGCGTTGAGAGACAGGGAGAAGGGAGCACCATATATTTT	CSVERQGEGSTIYF
TRBV5-4	NA	TRBJ1-1	NA	TGTGCCAGCAGGTCTCAGGGGTTTGAAGCTTTCTTT	CASRSQGFEAFF
TRBV4-1	once	TRBJ2-3	NA	TGCGCCAGCAGCCAAATAGGGGTGCATACGCAGTATTTT	CASSQIGVHTQYF